This T cell receptor (beta chain) emerged from a study of shared clonotypes between healthy human individuals. Details on this clone: What it recognizes is unknown.

Naive CD8 cells, CD45RO-negative and positively selected for CCR7, excluded terminally differentiated effector memory CD45RA+ cells. Those who donated were healthy HIV-negative adults, with no recent acute infections or vaccinations reported. The junction had 7 bases not matched to a gene; V was cut back by 0 bases and J by 2 bases. CDR3 size: 16 residues. CDR1 is PRHDT and CDR2 is FYEKMQ in the germline V gene (reference sequence). Study conclusions and caveats: Among the subsets, naive ones generally showed larger estimated richness than memory ones.

Only in-frame clones appear in the TCRdb table, and some are missing; sequencing was by immunoSEQ multiplex PCR. The table lists hundreds of thousands of clones, 92% of them singletons. The V and J genes are TRBV13 and TRBJ2-7, with 7 bases identical to TRBD2. This receptor was obtained from a man under 40 in good health. Sequencing used naive CD8+ T cells sorted from blood. The CDR3 DNA follows: TGTGCCAGCAGCTTAGGCCGGGGGGAGCGGACCTACGAGCAGTACTTC. Translation gives CASSLGRGERTYEQYF.